The text below deals with one T cell receptor beta chain. Its antigen is not identified. Profiling relied on immunoSEQ multiplex PCR, and the TCRdb table lists in-frame clones only, not all of them. The sample records approximately 30,000 clones, roughly three fifths being singletons. The data belong to a study of early stage breast cancer tumors. Germline values: CDR1 SEHNR, CDR2 FQNEAQ (reference sequence). Trimming cost V 6 bases and J 2 bases, with 10 bases left between them. This CDR3 comprises 14 residues. General study findings and limits: Most shared enriched TCRB sequences were commonly generated ones.

Sequencing was performed on breast tumor tissue. This TCR derives from a person aged 50-59 years with breast cancer. The chain uses TRBV7-9 and TRBJ2-2; D unclear. The CDR3 spells CASSSYLNTGELFF. CDR3 nucleotide sequence: TGTGCCAGCAGTTCATACCTTAACACCGGGGAGCTGTTTTTT.